The clone carrying this T cell receptor (beta chain) was seen once. Its specificity is unknown. In replicate PCRs of sorted subsets, 150 to 200 ng DNA, approximately 30,000 T cell genomes, was used. Sequencing used immunoSEQ multiplex PCR; TCRdb keeps in-frame clones, though not all of them. The sample shows over a million clones, 95% to 97% of them seen only once. These data originate in a study of shared clonotypes between healthy human individuals. Overall study: With ages of 18 to 49, the donors were two women and three men. Study-wide points: Large depth notwithstanding, sorted-subset sequencing proved incomplete by rarefaction.

CDR1 is MGHDK and CDR2 is SYGVNS in the germline V gene. The J segment lost 4 bases and the V segment lost 4 bases, leaving 9 bases of the junction unmatched. This CDR3 is 15 amino acids long. The sequence was obtained from a man aged 30 to 45 in good health. Sequences were obtained from naive CD4+ T cells sorted from blood. Subset specified: CD45RA+ positively selected. This chain links TRBV25-1 with TRBJ2-7; 8 nucleotides align to TRBD1. DNA for the CDR3: TGTGCCAGCAGTGGTCAGGGGGCTCTCGCATACGAGCAGTACTTC. Translation gives CASSGQGALAYEQYF.